This T cell receptor beta chain was captured in a study of PD-1 blockade in classical Hodgkin lymphoma. Following autologous stem cell transplantation, relapse occurred in every patient, and exposure to brentuximab vedotin varied. V trimming: 4 bases; J trimming: 3 bases; junction bases outside the gene matches: 17. This CDR3 spans 19 amino acids. Germline values: CDR1 SGHAT, CDR2 FQNNGV. As for this clone: Its specificity is unknown.

General study results and limits: Among the patients, those starting nivolumab under 1 year after ASCT were excluded. CD8+ TCR diversity did not rise significantly by C4D1, unlike CD4+. Complete responders matched newly diagnosed patients in baseline diversity. Repertoires differed for reasons still undefined, possibly disease activity or prior therapy.

The method was immunoSEQ multiplex PCR; TCRdb's version includes in-frame clones alone and lacks a portion of them. This repertoire shows over 25,000 clones, 60% to 75% found once; its top ten account for over 2.5%. Sequencing was performed on peripheral blood mononuclear cells (PBMCs), taken before the second cycle of nivolumab. The chain carries TRBV11-2 and TRBJ2-3; 9 bases match TRBD2. The clonotype comes from a human donor with classical Hodgkin lymphoma. The chain's CDR3 is CASSSRGRGGQSLTDTQYF. The CDR3 region has the DNA TGTGCCAGCAGCTCCCGGGGGCGGGGGGGCCAAAGCCTAACAGATACGCAGTATTTT. Supplemented by reference TRBV11-2 and TRBJ2-3, the full variable domain reads EAGVAQSPRYKIIEKRQSVAFWCNPISGHATLYWYQQILGQGPKLLIQFQNNGVVDDSQLPKDRFSAERLKGVDSTLKIQPAKLEDSAVYLCASSSRGRGGQSLTDTQYFGPGTRLTVL.